A selection of T cell receptor beta chains follows, all from one sample in a study of T cells in Graves' hyperthyroidism and ophthalmopathy. MiXCR, applied by TCRdb to the multiplex PCR reads, yields one record per CDR3 protein. The repertoire holds approximately 600,000 distinct CDR3 sequences, with more than 11% as singletons. The sample consisted of blood. These receptors all come from a woman in her thirties with Graves' hyperthyroidism that later progressed to Graves' ophthalmopathy. Both conserved end residues are part of each CDR3. A D gene is named only where the DNA matches it firmly. Size is stated for part of the rows, as once, few or many counts, or as a class when the clone is expanded.

TRBJ2-6 many - TRBV5-4 CASSLDDSGANVLTF TGTGCCAGCAGCTTGGACGACTCTGGGGCCAACGTCCTGACTTTC
TRBJ2-1 many - TRBV24-1 CATSGLNEQFF TGTGCCACCAGTGGGCTTAATGAGCAGTTCTTC
TRBJ2-1 many - TRBV5-1 CASTERAYNEQFF TGCGCCAGCACAGAACGTGCCTACAATGAGCAGTTCTTC
TRBJ2-1 - - TRBV27 CASGLGTEQFF TGTGCCAGCGGCCTGGGGACAGAGCAGTTCTTC
TRBJ2-5 many - TRBV6-2/TRBV6-3 CASSSASGQETQYF TGTGCCAGCAGTTCCGCCTCAGGTCAGGAGACCCAGTACTTC
TRBJ2-5 - - TRBV2 CASSGEDEETQYF TGTGCCAGCAGTGGAGAGGACGAAGAGACCCAGTACTTC
TRBJ2-7 - - TRBV7-9 CASSLVLGEGTTYEQYF TGTGCCAGCAGCTTAGTTCTAGGTGAGGGTACCACCTACGAGCAGTACTTC
TRBJ1-6 many - TRBV20-1 CSAGQGLENSPLHF TGCAGTGCTGGCCAGGGATTGGAGAATTCACCCCTCCACTTT
TRBJ2-1 many TRBD2 TRBV20-1 CSASTSGGDEQFF TGCAGTGCTAGTACTAGCGGGGGCGATGAGCAGTTCTTC
TRBJ2-7 many TRBD2 TRBV28 CASSLPSGNPSYEQYF TGTGCCAGCAGTCTTCCTAGCGGGAACCCCTCCTACGAGCAGTACTTC
TRBJ2-5 many TRBD1 TRBV19 CASRDRGTETQYF TGTGCCAGTAGGGACAGGGGGACGGAGACCCAGTACTTC
TRBJ2-2 many - TRBV27 CASSALTTGELFF TGTGCCAGCAGTGCCCTAACGACCGGGGAGCTGTTTTTT
TRBJ1-5 many - TRBV2 CASRTGTSSNQPQHF TGTGCCAGCAGAACCGGGACTTCAAGCAATCAGCCCCAGCATTTT
TRBJ2-1 many - TRBV6-1 CASRSEQGSNEQFF TGTGCCAGCAGAAGCGAACAGGGAAGCAATGAGCAGTTCTTC
TRBJ1-3 few - TRBV10-3 CATGTPGNTIYF TGTGCCACCGGGACACCGGGAAACACCATATATTTT
TRBJ2-2 - TRBD1 TRBV7-3 CASSPDRVDGELFF TGTGCCAGCAGCCCGGACAGGGTGGACGGGGAGCTGTTTTTT
TRBJ1-2 many - TRBV18 CASSLVAEDGYTF TGTGCCAGCTCACTGGTGGCAGAAGATGGCTACACCTTC
TRBJ1-5 - - TRBV19 CATRSTGGSNQPQHF TGTGCCACCCGTAGTACAGGAGGGTCCAATCAGCCCCAGCATTTT
TRBJ2-7 many TRBD2 TRBV7-8 CASSLSGLYSYEQYF TGTGCCAGCAGCTTATCGGGACTATATTCCTACGAGCAGTACTTC
TRBJ1-1 many TRBD1 TRBV29-1 CSASLGQGSPNTEAFF TGCAGCGCTAGTTTGGGACAGGGGTCCCCGAACACTGAAGCTTTCTTT
TRBJ2-7 few TRBD2 TRBV9 CASSVWREDGEQYF TGTGCCAGCAGCGTATGGCGGGAGGACGGAGAGCAGTACTTC
TRBJ2-1 many - TRBV3-1 CASSLSGTFYNEQFF TGTGCCAGCAGCCTATCAGGGACATTTTACAATGAGCAGTTCTTC
TRBJ2-3 - - TRBV6-1 CASSRWTPGESSTDTQYF TGTGCCAGCAGTCGGTGGACTCCAGGGGAAAGCTCAACAGATACGCAGTATTTT
TRBJ2-5 many - TRBV28 CASTGQETQYF TGTGCCAGCACCGGGCAAGAGACCCAGTACTTC
TRBJ2-1 - - TRBV15 CATSRLGDERFF TGTGCCACCAGCAGGTTAGGGGATGAGCGGTTCTTC
TRBJ2-7 many TRBD2 TRBV12-3/TRBV12-4 CASSFYRTSTLEQYF TGTGCCAGCAGTTTCTACCGGACTAGCACTTTGGAGCAGTACTTC
TRBJ2-7 - - TRBV20-1 CSAPTGPIYEQYF TGCAGTGCTCCGACAGGACCCATCTACGAGCAGTACTTC
TRBJ1-6 many - TRBV6-1 CASSEARKGRHSPLHF TGTGCCAGCAGTGAAGCCCGGAAGGGGAGGCATTCACCCCTCCACTTT
TRBJ2-7 - - TRBV6-1 CASTIGGAGEQYF TGTGCCAGCACAATCGGAGGAGCTGGCGAGCAGTACTTC
TRBJ2-5 many TRBD1 TRBV5-8 CASSFRDRAIETQYF TGTGCCAGCAGCTTCCGGGACAGGGCTATAGAGACCCAGTACTTC
TRBJ2-1 many - TRBV6-1 CASRLTSNEQFF TGTGCCAGCAGACTGACTAGCAATGAGCAGTTCTTC
TRBJ2-4 few - TRBV6-8 CASRLSRDLNIQYF TGTGCCAGCAGATTATCTCGGGACTTAAACATTCAGTACTTC
TRBJ1-1 many - TRBV7-2 CASSTREGTEAFF TGTGCCAGCAGCACAAGGGAGGGCACTGAAGCTTTCTTT
TRBJ2-5 many - TRBV5-1 CASSLAPLGVQETQYF TGCGCCAGCAGCCTTGCTCCCCTAGGCGTCCAAGAGACCCAGTACTTC
TRBJ2-2 few - TRBV18 CASSPPSRDTGELFF TGTGCCAGCTCACCACCGAGCAGGGACACCGGGGAGCTGTTTTTT
TRBJ2-3 many - TRBV20-1 CSASSEPDTQYF TGCAGTGCTTCCTCTGAGCCAGATACGCAGTATTTT
TRBJ2-7 - TRBD2 TRBV6-1 CASTPGLAGGPGEQYF TGTGCCAGCACCCCGGGACTAGCGGGAGGGCCGGGCGAGCAGTACTTC
TRBJ1-1 - - TRBV9 CASSETTVNTEAFF TGTGCCAGCAGCGAAACGACAGTTAACACTGAAGCTTTCTTT
TRBJ1-2 many - TRBV20-1 CSAWTNYGYTF TGCAGTGCTTGGACGAACTATGGCTACACCTTC
TRBJ2-7 - - TRBV30 CAWSVSGKSYEQYF TGTGCCTGGAGTGTTTCAGGAAAATCCTACGAGCAGTACTTC
TRBJ2-2 - - TRBV11-1 CASSSSTRTGELFF TGTGCCAGCAGCTCTTCTACGCGCACCGGGGAGCTGTTTTTT
TRBJ1-4 - - TRBV6-5 CASSYSDLGEKLFF TGTGCCAGCAGTTACTCCGACTTGGGGGAAAAACTGTTTTTT
TRBJ1-1 many - TRBV19 CASSMSHNLNTEAFF TGTGCCAGTAGTATGTCCCACAACCTGAACACTGAAGCTTTCTTT
TRBJ2-1 - - TRBV5-8 CASSHPRDTLSRFF TGTGCCAGCAGCCACCCACGGGACACCCTCTCCCGGTTCTTC
TRBJ2-1 few TRBD2 TRBV7-9 CASSNQLTSGTGNEQFF TGTGCCAGCAGCAACCAATTGACTAGCGGGACGGGCAATGAGCAGTTCTTC
TRBJ2-3 - TRBD2 TRBV7-9 CASSPTAGGPTDTQYF TGTGCCAGCAGCCCCACAGCGGGAGGGCCTACAGATACGCAGTATTTT
TRBJ2-7 few - TRBV28 CASRSGVEQYF TGTGCCAGCCGATCGGGGGTCGAGCAGTACTTC
TRBJ2-7 few - TRBV6-6 CASSYSVGGRYEQYF TGTGCCAGCAGTTACTCGGTGGGGGGCAGGTACGAGCAGTACTTC
TRBJ2-5 - TRBD2 TRBV7-9 CASSLTSGSGGETQYF TGTGCCAGCAGCTTAACTAGCGGGAGTGGAGGAGAGACCCAGTACTTC
TRBJ2-1 many - TRBV11-2 CASSPRKGSNNEQFF TGTGCCAGCAGCCCCCGAAAGGGATCTAACAATGAGCAGTTCTTC
TRBJ2-1 - TRBD1 TRBV10-1 CASSASRGGGVDEQFF TGCGCCAGCAGTGCCTCAAGAGGGGGCGGAGTGGATGAGCAGTTCTTC
TRBJ1-4 - - TRBV20-1 CSARALQPSNAFGEKLFF TGCAGTGCTAGAGCGCTCCAGCCCAGTAATGCCTTTGGGGAAAAACTGTTTTTT
TRBJ2-1 many - TRBV7-2 CASSLRQGSYNEQFF TGTGCCAGCAGCCTCCGGCAGGGGTCCTACAATGAGCAGTTCTTC
TRBJ2-5 many TRBD1 TRBV12-3/TRBV12-4 CASSLAGTGAETQYF TGTGCCAGCAGTTTAGCGGGGACAGGGGCCGAGACCCAGTACTTC
TRBJ1-5 - - TRBV5-5 CASSFNWDVFSNQPQHF TGTGCCAGCAGCTTCAATTGGGACGTCTTTAGCAATCAGCCCCAGCATTTT
TRBJ1-6 many TRBD1 TRBV20-1 CSAGTDGDSPLHF TGCAGTGCCGGGACAGACGGGGATTCACCCCTCCACTTT
TRBJ2-3 few TRBD2 TRBV29-1 CSSGRGGADTQYF TGCAGCTCTGGGAGGGGAGGGGCAGATACGCAGTATTTT
TRBJ2-5 many - TRBV19 CASSTDQETQYF TGTGCCAGTAGTACGGACCAAGAGACCCAGTACTTC
TRBJ2-5 many - TRBV7-2 CASSLRGREETQYF TGTGCCAGCAGCTTACGTGGACGGGAAGAGACCCAGTACTTC
TRBJ2-4 few - TRBV19 CASRARAKNIQYF TGTGCCAGTAGGGCCAGAGCCAAAAACATTCAGTACTTC